The TCR beta chain described here comes from a study of OX40 agonist ivuxolimab in advanced cancers. The wider study: With ivuxolimab, an agonistic anti-OX40 (CD134) antibody, patients were treated. The dose-escalation cohort was approximately 85% male, with a mean age of 60 years, ranging roughly 20 to 90. The eligibility criteria allowed prior anti-PD-1, anti-PD-L1 or anti-CTLA-4 therapy, and under 50% had some.

The study's findings and limits: Certain nonresponders likewise exhibited a low normalized T-cell clonal expansion.

In the case of this clone: Its specificity is unknown.

TCRdb's copy holds only in-frame clones and misses some; the assay was immunoSEQ multiplex PCR. Of approximately 80,000 clones detected, about 90% appear once; the ten largest clones hold under 9.5%. This CDR3 has 18 amino acids. V lost 1 base and J lost 1, with 19 bases in between. Germline V gives CDR1 LGHNA, CDR2 YNFKEQ. The TCR comes from an adult with an advanced solid tumor such as melanoma, head and neck, liver or kidney cancer. J is TRBJ1-1 and V is TRBV4-2, with a possible D match to TRBD1 (6 bases). The specimen comprised CD4+ or CD8+ T cells sorted from blood, sampled in a trial of the OX40 agonist ivuxolimab. The CDR3 loop is CASSQVFSEDRENTEAFF. In nucleotides, the CDR3 is TGTGCCAGCAGCCAAGTTTTTTCTGAGGACAGAGAGAACACTGAAGCTTTCTTT.